What follows are 14 T cell receptor beta chains derived from one specimen sequenced in a study of beta chain features in type 1 diabetes. The investigators reverse transcribed all of the isolated RNA, so they sequenced expressed TCRB transcripts. Produced via immunoSEQ multiplex PCR; TCRdb's table is partial and in-frame only. The sample records approximately 84,000 clones, 30% to 40% being singletons. Sequencing input: stem cell memory CD4+ T cells from blood. These receptors all come from a woman under 30 in good health.

This clone appeared a few times. This rearrangement joins TRBV5-1 to TRBJ2-3, with a tentative D call TRBD2 (5 bases). CDR1 is SGHRS and CDR2 is YFSETQ in the germline V gene. This CDR3 is 16 amino acids long. The V and J ends lost 0 bases and 0 bases respectively, with 11 bases between them. CDR3 loop: CASSLAVGGSTDTQYF. The CDR3 coding sequence is TGCGCCAGCAGCTTGGCCGTAGGCGGGAGCACAGATACGCAGTATTTT.

The V gene is TRBV10-3, the J gene TRBJ2-5; 8 positions match TRBD1. This CDR3 spans 12 amino acids. V was pared by 4 bases and J by 5 bases, with 0 bases of the junction left unmatched. Germline values: CDR1 ENHRY, CDR2 SYGVKD. For the CDR3, the DNA is TGTGCCATCAGTGGACAGGGGGAGACCCAGTACTTC. Translated, it gives CAISGQGETQYF.

The chain combines TRBV2 with TRBJ2-4, with 12 bases that match TRBD2. The germline CDR1 and CDR2 sequences are SNHLY and FYNNEI. The CDR3 totals 13 residues. The ends lost 4 bases at V and 8 bases at J; junction bases unmatched: 0. CDR3 in DNA: TGTGCCAGCAGTGGACTAGCGGGAGACATTCAGTACTTC. Protein product: CASSGLAGDIQYF.

This clone appeared a few times. The chain uses TRBV5-1 and TRBJ2-4; TRBD2 matches 9 bases. The ends lost 5 bases at V and 7 bases at J; junction bases unmatched: 7. The CDR3 consists of 14 residues. Germline loops: CDR1 SGHRS, CDR2 YFSETQ. CDR3 nucleotides: TGCGCCAGCAGAGTCGGGCTAGCGGGGAACATTCAGTACTTC. Translated: CASRVGLAGNIQYF.

This clone appeared a few times. The rearrangement links TRBV7-2 to TRBJ2-3; the match to TRBD2 covers 7 bases. The CDR3 sequence is 17 residues long. J gave up 2 bases and V 3 bases, and 11 bases lay outside the gene matches. Germline CDR1 SGHTA, CDR2 FQGNSA. Here the CDR3 reads CASSFQSGTVYTDTQYF. The DNA for the CDR3 is TGTGCCAGCAGCTTCCAAAGCGGGACGGTATACACAGATACGCAGTATTTT.

The gene calls are TRBV5-4 and TRBJ2-3, with 10 positions matching TRBD1. V was pared by 4 bases and J by 1 base, with 3 bases of the junction left unmatched. This CDR3 contains 15 residues. Germline CDR1 is SGHNT and CDR2 is YYREEE (reference sequence). CDR3: CASSLDRGGTDTQYF. The CDR3 DNA follows: TGTGCCAGCAGCCTGGACAGGGGGGGCACAGATACGCAGTATTTT.

The J gene is TRBJ2-3, the V gene TRBV6-1, with D unresolved. Trimming pared 6 bases from V and 2 bases from J, leaving 9 bases between. CDR3 length equals 13 residues. Germline V gene data show CDR1 as MNHNS and CDR2 as SASEGT. The CDR3 nucleotides are TGTGCCAGCAGGAACCTGGCCACAGATACGCAGTATTTT. Amino acids: CASRNLATDTQYF.

This clone was picked up one time. V gene TRBV4-2 combines with J gene TRBJ1-2; no clear D gene. The germline V and J ends were trimmed by 0 bases and 3 bases, with 8 bases remaining between them. The CDR3 has 14 residues. CDR1 is LGHNA and CDR2 is YNFKEQ in the germline V gene. CDR3 coding DNA: TGTGCCAGCAGCCAAGAGGGCGGGGACTATGGCTACACCTTC. Its translation is CASSQEGGDYGYTF.

The chain couples TRBV2 to TRBJ2-3, with 7 bases lining up with TRBD2. The trim removed 3 bases at V and 5 bases at J, leaving 5 bases unmatched. This CDR3 has 14 amino acids. Germline V gene data show CDR1 as SNHLY and CDR2 as FYNNEI. The CDR3 coding sequence is TGTGCCAGCAGTGAGGCGGGAGTAATAGATACGCAGTATTTT. Translated, it gives CASSEAGVIDTQYF.

This clone was detected a few times. The chain has TRBV7-9 and TRBJ1-2, with a possible D match to TRBD1 (5 bases). The CDR3 runs to 14 residues. Germline V gene data show CDR1 as SEHNR and CDR2 as FQNEAQ (reference sequence). V was trimmed by 5 bases and J by 3 bases, leaving 13 bases between them. The CDR3 here is CASSLGRGDYGYTF. CDR3 coding DNA: TGTGCCAGCAGCCTCGGACGGGGGGACTATGGCTACACCTTC.

The V gene is TRBV20-1, the J gene TRBJ1-2; D may be TRBD1 (5 bases). Trimming removed 4 bases from V and 6 bases from J, with 9 bases in between. CDR1 is DFQATT, CDR2 SNEGSKA, per germline (reference sequence). The CDR3 is 11 amino acids. CDR3 sequence (DNA): TGCAGTGCTACTGGGGGGAATGGCTACACCTTC. This codes for CSATGGNGYTF.

This sequence joins TRBV7-9 and TRBJ2-1; 11 bases align to TRBD2. The CDR3 runs to 16 residues. Germline V CDR1 and CDR2: SEHNR, FQNEAQ (reference sequence). Trimming at V came to 5 bases and at J to 7 bases, leaving 10 bases not matched to a gene. Written as DNA, the CDR3 is TGTGCCAGCAGCCAACAGACTAGCGGGGCCCGAAATGAGCAGTTCTTC. Amino acid sequence: CASSQQTSGARNEQFF.

This clone was picked up a small number of times. J is TRBJ1-2 and V is TRBV4-2, with 9 bases fitting TRBD1. J was trimmed by 6 bases and V by 3 bases; bases with no gene match: 5. The CDR3 contains 14 residues. The germline V gene has CDR1 LGHNA and CDR2 YNFKEQ. The CDR3: CASSHNRGQHGYTF. The CDR3 DNA follows: TGTGCCAGCAGCCATAACAGGGGGCAGCATGGCTACACCTTC.

The CDR3 DNA reads as TGTGCCAGCAGAGGACTAGCGGACTACAATGAGCAGTTCTTC. Protein: CASRGLADYNEQFF. V gene TRBV2 combines with J gene TRBJ2-1; TRBD2 aligns across 10 bases. Germline values: CDR1 SNHLY, CDR2 FYNNEI. The CDR3 consists of 14 residues. The V gene end was trimmed by 6 bases and the J gene end by 3 bases; junction bases not matched to a gene: 2.